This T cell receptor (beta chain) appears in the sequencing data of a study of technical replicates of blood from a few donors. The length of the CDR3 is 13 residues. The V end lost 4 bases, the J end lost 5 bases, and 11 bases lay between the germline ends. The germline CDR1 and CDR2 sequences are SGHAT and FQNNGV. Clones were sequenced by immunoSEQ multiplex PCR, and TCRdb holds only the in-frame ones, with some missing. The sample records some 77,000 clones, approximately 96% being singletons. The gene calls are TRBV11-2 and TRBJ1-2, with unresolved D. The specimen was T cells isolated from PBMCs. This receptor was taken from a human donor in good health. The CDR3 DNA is TGTGCCAGCAGCTCCTCCCTTACTTATGGCTACACCTTC. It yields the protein CASSSSLTYGYTF.